The text below deals with one TCR beta chain. These data are taken from a study of T cell clones after liver transplantation. Profiled with immunoSEQ multiplex PCR; TCRdb holds only in-frame clones, not every one. The data show some 20,000 clones, more than 70% seen once. The material sequenced was CD8+ T cells from blood, taken 48 to 50 months after liver transplant. This receptor was taken from a human patient who received a liver transplant. Some T cells may be supplied by the graft donor.

This chain's CDR3 is CASSFLNQPQHF. The CDR3, as DNA: TGTGCCAGCAGCTTTTTGAATCAGCCCCAGCATTTT. This chain joins TRBV5-6 and TRBJ1-5, with D uncertain. The length of the CDR3 is 12 residues. V was shortened by 2 bases and J by 4 bases, with 4 bases between the two germline ends. The V gene's germline CDR1 is SGHDT and CDR2 YYEEEE.